The TCR beta chain described here comes from a study of T-cell reconstitution after alpha-beta-depleted transplantation in children. Findings of the study overall: Several hundred rapidly expanded clones from non-depleted graft cells reportedly supplied alpha-beta T cells about two months post-transplant.

The CDR3 spans 15 residues. Per the germline V gene, CDR1 is SGHNT and CDR2 is YYREEE (reference sequence). J lost 4 bases, V lost 4 bases, and 7 bases had no gene match. Library preparation (for TCRbeta) was performed with unique molecular identifiers. TCRdb processed the PCR reads anew with MiXCR; each CDR3 protein has one entry. Among about 290,000 distinct CDR3 sequences listed, around a tenth were seen once. The table lists this clonotype with a few counts. The antigen is unknown. The clonotype originates from a boy younger than two with acute myeloid leukemia, due to receive a stem cell transplant. Source: PBMCs, taken before TCRalphabeta/CD19-depleted stem cell transplant. The chain employs TRBV5-4 and TRBJ2-3; 9 positions match TRBD1. CDR3 protein: CASSKTGGRADTQYF. In nucleotides, the CDR3 is TGTGCCAGCAGCAAAACAGGGGGCAGGGCAGATACGCAGTATTTT.